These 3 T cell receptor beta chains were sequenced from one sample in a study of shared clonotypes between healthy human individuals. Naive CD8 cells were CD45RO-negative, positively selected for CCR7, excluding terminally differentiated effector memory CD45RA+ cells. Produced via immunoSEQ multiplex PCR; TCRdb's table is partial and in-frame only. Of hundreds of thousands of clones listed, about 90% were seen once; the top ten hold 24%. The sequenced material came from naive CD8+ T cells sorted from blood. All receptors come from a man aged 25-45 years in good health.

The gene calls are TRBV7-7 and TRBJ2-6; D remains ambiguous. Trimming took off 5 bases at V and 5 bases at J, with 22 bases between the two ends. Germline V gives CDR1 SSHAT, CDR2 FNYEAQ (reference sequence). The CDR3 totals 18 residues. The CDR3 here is CASSRLIMPQSRANVLTF. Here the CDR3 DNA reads TGTGCCAGCAGCAGATTAATTATGCCACAAAGTCGGGCCAACGTCCTGACTTTC.

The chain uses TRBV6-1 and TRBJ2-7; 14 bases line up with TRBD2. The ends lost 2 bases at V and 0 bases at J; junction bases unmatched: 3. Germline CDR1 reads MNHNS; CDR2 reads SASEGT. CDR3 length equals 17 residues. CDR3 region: CASSELTSGRASYEQYF. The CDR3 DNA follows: TGTGCCAGCAGTGAATTGACTAGCGGGAGGGCCTCCTACGAGCAGTACTTC.

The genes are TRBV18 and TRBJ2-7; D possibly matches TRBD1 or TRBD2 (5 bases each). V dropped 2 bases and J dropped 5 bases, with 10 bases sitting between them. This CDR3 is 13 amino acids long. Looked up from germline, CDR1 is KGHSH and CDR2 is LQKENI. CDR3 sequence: CASSPGTPDEQYF. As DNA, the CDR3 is TGTGCCAGCTCACCAGGGACCCCGGACGAGCAGTACTTC.